This T cell receptor beta chain stems from a study of beta chain features in type 1 diabetes. Expressed TCRB transcripts got sequenced, as all isolated RNA was reverse transcribed. The table came from immunoSEQ multiplex PCR; TCRdb's copy has only in-frame clones and leaves some out. This table holds about 410,000 clones, approximately 14% found once. CDR3 size: 14 residues. Germline CDR1 SQVTM, CDR2 ANQGSEA. V shed 7 bases and J shed 0 bases, with 15 bases lying between them. The table lists this clone with a few counts. What it binds is unknown. Cells sorted by CD45RO/CCR7/CD25/CD127/CD95/CD27 comprised CD4+ naive, central memory, regulatory and stem cell-like memory cells. General study results and limits: Compared with healthy donors, patients appeared to share more similar naive, central memory and regulatory TCRB repertoires. Whether HLA type influences TCRB rearrangement remained unresolved here.

The TCR originated in a man aged 30 to 45 in good health. V is TRBV29-1 and J is TRBJ1-1; perhaps TRBD1 as D (5 bases). The specimen sequenced was naive CD4+ T cells from blood. CDR3 loop: CSGTAGTVNTEAFF. The DNA for the CDR3 is TGCAGCGGAACAGCCGGGACGGTGAACACTGAAGCTTTCTTT.